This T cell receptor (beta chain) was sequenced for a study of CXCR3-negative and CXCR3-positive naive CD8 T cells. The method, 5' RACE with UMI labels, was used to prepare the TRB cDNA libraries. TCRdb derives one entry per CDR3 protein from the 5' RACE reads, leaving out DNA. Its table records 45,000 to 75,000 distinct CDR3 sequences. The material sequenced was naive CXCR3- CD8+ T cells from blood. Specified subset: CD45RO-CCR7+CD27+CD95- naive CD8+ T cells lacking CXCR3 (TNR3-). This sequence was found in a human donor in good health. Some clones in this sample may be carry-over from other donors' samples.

The CDR3 loop reads CASSLYAPEGPSQPQHF. This chain connects TRBV7-6 to TRBJ1-5. The CDR3 runs to 17 residues. Germline assignment: CDR1 SGHVS and CDR2 FNYEAQ.